The T cell receptor (beta chain) described here comes from a study of blood T cell repertoires in COVID-19. Study details: Sites in the United States, Italy and Spain provided acute and convalescent COVID-19 samples. The analysed material was cDNA or gDNA that came from T cells, B-cell-depleted T cells, or PBMCs.

The V gene's germline CDR1 is MDHEN and CDR2 SYDVKM. V was trimmed by 5 bases and J by 10 bases, leaving 15 bases between them. This CDR3 has 14 residues. How the authors handled the data: Estimates of nucleated cell counts were drawn from the amplification of reference gene primers. Profiling relied on immunoSEQ multiplex PCR, and the TCRdb table lists in-frame clones only, not all of them. V, J and clone size are those of that table, while D and trimming were read from the DNA. The sample has under 140,000 clones; roughly 76% are singletons. Sequenced material: peripheral blood. This receptor was identified in a woman between 55 and 75 years old with acute or convalescent COVID-19. J is TRBJ1-6 and V is TRBV28, with D possibly TRBD1 on 5 matching bases. The CDR3 sequence is CASSQGWKGSPLHF. The CDR3 DNA reads TGTGCCAGCAGTCAAGGGTGGAAGGGGTCACCCCTCCACTTT.